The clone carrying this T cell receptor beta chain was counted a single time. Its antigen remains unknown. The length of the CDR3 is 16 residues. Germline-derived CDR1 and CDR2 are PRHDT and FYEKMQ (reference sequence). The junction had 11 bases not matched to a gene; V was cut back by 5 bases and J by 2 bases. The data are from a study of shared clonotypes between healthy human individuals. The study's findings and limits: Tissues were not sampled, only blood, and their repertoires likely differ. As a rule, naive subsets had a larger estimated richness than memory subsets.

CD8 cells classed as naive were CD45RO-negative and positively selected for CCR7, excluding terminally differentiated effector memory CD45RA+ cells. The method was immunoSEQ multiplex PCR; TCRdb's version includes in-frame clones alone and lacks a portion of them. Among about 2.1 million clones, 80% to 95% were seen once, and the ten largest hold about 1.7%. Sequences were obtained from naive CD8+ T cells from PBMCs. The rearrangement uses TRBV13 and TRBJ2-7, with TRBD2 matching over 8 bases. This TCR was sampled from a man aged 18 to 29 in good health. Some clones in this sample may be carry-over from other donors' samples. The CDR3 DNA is TGTGCCAGCAGCCTCGCACCGGGGGGGGCTACCTACGAGCAGTACTTC. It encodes CASSLAPGGATYEQYF.